These 30 T cell receptor beta chains share one sample of origin, sequenced in a study of early T cells in non-severe SARS-CoV-2 infection. TCRdb re-analysed the 5' RACE reads in MiXCR, keeping a single row per CDR3 protein. This table holds about 43,000 distinct CDR3 sequences, approximately 10% found once. Sequenced: whole blood. The receptors here all came from an adult who was a healthcare worker with PCR-confirmed SARS-CoV-2 infection or an uninfected control (not recorded which).

In this sample, this clonotype turned up a few times. The rearrangement uses TRBV6-6 and TRBJ2-3; D not resolved. V was cut by 6 bases and J by 2 bases, with 12 bases left in between. The CDR3 is made up of 14 amino acids. CDR1 is MNHNY, CDR2 SVGAGI, per germline (reference sequence). CDR3 nucleotides: TGTGCCAGCAGACCTGACTGGGCCACAGATACGCAGTATTTT. Its translation is CASRPDWATDTQYF.

This clonotype was seen ten or more times. The chain links TRBV12-3 or TRBV12-4 to TRBJ2-3; TRBD1 might be the D (6 bases). The CDR3 contains 14 residues. V lost 3 bases and J lost 0, with 7 bases in between. For the CDR3, the DNA is TGTGCCAGCAGTTTCCAGGGGAGCACAGATACGCAGTATTTT. Its protein is CASSFQGSTDTQYF.

There are a few counts of this clonotype. The V and J genes are TRBV7-2 and TRBJ2-7; weak D call: TRBD2 (7 bases). The CDR3 spans 14 residues. The germline V gene has CDR1 SGHTA and CDR2 FQGNSA. V dropped 3 bases and J dropped 3 bases, with 12 bases sitting between them. CDR3 sequence reads: CASSLGGPYYEQYF. Here the CDR3 DNA reads TGTGCCAGCAGCTTGGGGGGGCCCTACTACGAGCAGTACTTC.

This clonotype turned up a few times. The V call is TRBV11-2, the J call TRBJ1-4; maybe TRBD1 (5 bases). The germline gives CDR1 SGHAT, CDR2 FQNNGV. The V gene lost 2 bases and the J gene lost 6 bases, with 10 bases spanning the gap. CDR3 length equals 14 residues. The CDR3 is CASSLRQTDEKLFF. CDR3 in DNA: TGTGCCAGCAGCTTACGACAGACTGATGAAAAACTGTTTTTT.

This clonotype appeared many times. The chain employs TRBV6-5 and TRBJ1-1; D ambiguous. Germline assignment: CDR1 MNHEY and CDR2 SVGAGI. The CDR3 totals 16 residues. The V end was cut by 2 bases, the J end by 0 bases, with 13 bases between. In nucleotides, the CDR3 is TGTGCCAGCAGTTACGCCACCAGAGGGCTGAACACTGAAGCTTTCTTT. Translation: CASSYATRGLNTEAFF.

The chain joins TRBV29-1 to TRBJ1-1, with TRBD1 matching 9 bases. Looked up from germline, CDR1 is SQVTM and CDR2 is ANQGSEA. V was clipped by 4 bases and J by 11 bases; unmatched bases: 17. The CDR3 runs to 15 residues. The CDR3 loop is CSVASSGQGARGAFF. As DNA, the CDR3 is TGCAGCGTTGCGTCTTCGGGACAGGGAGCCAGGGGGGCTTTCTTT.

This clonotype has more than one count but fewer than ten. In nucleotides, the CDR3 is TGCAGTGCTGCTGACCAGGGGAACACTGAAGCTTTCTTT. This encodes CSAADQGNTEAFF. The chain employs TRBV20-1 and TRBJ1-1, with D possibly matching TRBD1 (5 bases). V dropped 5 bases and J dropped 1 base, with 11 bases sitting between them. Germline V gives CDR1 DFQATT, CDR2 SNEGSKA (reference sequence). This CDR3 contains 13 residues.

This clonotype was found a few times. The chain couples TRBV5-1 to TRBJ1-1, with D possibly being TRBD1 (6 bases). CDR1 and CDR2 from the germline V gene are SGHRS and YFSETQ. The CDR3 extends over 14 amino acids. Trimming took off 0 bases at V and 7 bases at J, with 13 bases between the two ends. The CDR3 coding sequence is TGCGCCAGCAGCTTGGGGGACATTGAAGGTGAAGCTTTCTTT. As protein: CASSLGDIEGEAFF.

In its sample, this clonotype was seen a few times. A junction boundary mismatches the germline segment, possibly from a read error. The DNA of the CDR3 is TGTGCCACCGGTGATTTGTATCGACTAGCGGGGTCGGATACGCAGTATTTT. Translation: CATGDLYRLAGSDTQYF. This chain joins TRBV24-1 and TRBJ2-3; 11 nucleotides line up with TRBD2. The CDR3 is 17 residues long. The V gene's germline CDR1 is KGHDR and CDR2 SFDVKD.

The chain links TRBV4-3 to TRBJ2-2; no reliable D call. Germline CDR1 LGHNA, CDR2 YSLEER. V shed 2 bases and J shed 9 bases, with 16 bases lying between them. The CDR3 spans 15 residues. Here the CDR3 DNA reads TGCGCCAGCAGCCAAATACAGTATATGACGAGGGAGCTGTTTTTT. This encodes CASSQIQYMTRELFF.

This clonotype has ten or more counts. The chain combines TRBV12-3 or TRBV12-4 with TRBJ1-2; 9 nucleotides agree with TRBD1. CDR3 size: 15 residues. The V gene end was trimmed by 3 bases and the J gene end by 4 bases; junction bases not matched to a gene: 6. DNA for the CDR3: TGTGCCAGCAGTTTGAGGACAGGGGTCGCCTATGGCTACACCTTC. Translated: CASSLRTGVAYGYTF.

V gene TRBV18 combines with J gene TRBJ2-1; D is possibly TRBD2 (5 bases). Germline V lookup: CDR1 KGHSH, CDR2 LQKENI. This CDR3 is built from 12 residues. The V and J ends lost 3 bases and 10 bases respectively, with 10 bases between them. The DNA for the CDR3 is TGTGCCAGCTCACCGGCCACGGGAGAGCAGTTCTTC. Residues: CASSPATGEQFF.

This clonotype was found a few times. The CDR3, as DNA: TGCAGTGCTAGTAAGGGGGGAGGAGGCTTGAACACTGAAGCTTTCTTT. It specifies CSASKGGGGLNTEAFF. The chain carries TRBV20-1 and TRBJ1-1; D perhaps matches TRBD1 (6 bases). This CDR3 comprises 16 residues. Trimming cost V 3 bases and J 0 bases, with 17 bases left between them. From germline, CDR1 is DFQATT and CDR2 SNEGSKA (reference sequence).

This clonotype has ten or more counts. This chain connects TRBV7-6 to TRBJ2-3; TRBD1 matches at 7 bases. The CDR3 is 16 amino acids. Unmatched junction bases numbered 10, after V lost 5 bases and J lost 2 bases. CDR1 SGHVS and CDR2 FNYEAQ come from the germline V gene. The CDR3 coding sequence is TGTGCCAGCAGCCTGCAAACAGGGGCCTACACAGATACGCAGTATTTT. This codes for CASSLQTGAYTDTQYF.

V is TRBV20-1 and J is TRBJ2-6, with 9 bases identical to TRBD1. CDR3 size: 17 residues. Germline V gene lookup returns CDR1 DFQATT and CDR2 SNEGSKA (reference sequence). V lost 5 bases and J lost 1; bases outside the gene matches: 9. CDR3 protein: CSAPSGTGRSGANVLTF. The CDR3 DNA is TGCAGTGCTCCATCGGGGACAGGGCGATCTGGGGCCAACGTCCTGACTTTC.

In regard to this clonotype: This could be a read error, since a much larger clone is one nucleotide away. V and J are TRBV4-1 and TRBJ2-7; 11 bases agree with TRBD1. Trimming took 1 base from V and 4 from J; bases not matched to a gene: 9. The CDR3 extends over 17 amino acids. CDR1 MGHRA and CDR2 YSYEKL come from the germline V gene. DNA of the CDR3: TGCGCCAGCAGCCAAGGCCCCGACCGGGACAGGGGGTACGAGCAGTACTTC. Translating gives CASSQGPDRDRGYEQYF.

The chain uses TRBV7-2 and TRBJ2-3, with 7 positions matching TRBD2. In germline, CDR1 is SGHTA, CDR2 FQGNSA. CDR3 length: 12 amino acids. Unmatched junction bases numbered 2, after V lost 5 bases and J lost 6 bases. The CDR3 DNA follows: TGTGCCAGCAGCGAAGCGGGGGATACGCAGTATTTT. This sequence encodes CASSEAGDTQYF.

The sample holds a few counts of this clonotype. The rearrangement uses TRBV6-6 and TRBJ2-7; D possibly corresponds to TRBD1 (6 bases). Germline V lookup: CDR1 MNHNY, CDR2 SVGAGI (reference sequence). CDR3 length equals 12 residues. V was shortened by 10 bases and J by 1 base, with 11 bases between the two germline ends. This CDR3 reads CAKVRGSYEQYF. In DNA form, the CDR3 reads TGTGCCAAAGTCAGGGGATCCTACGAGCAGTACTTC.

Many counts were recorded for this clonotype. V gene TRBV7-6 combines with J gene TRBJ2-1, with D possibly being TRBD2 (6 bases). The V gene's germline CDR1 is SGHVS and CDR2 FNYEAQ. The CDR3 is made up of 15 amino acids. With 11 bases removed from V and 2 bases from J, the gap between germline ends came to 19 bases. DNA for the CDR3: TGTGCCTTTTGGGACCCGGGGGTGCCCTACAATGAGCAGTTCTTC. This gives the protein CAFWDPGVPYNEQFF.

This clonotype was counted many times. The chain has TRBV5-3 and TRBJ2-1; 12 positions match TRBD2. TRBV5-3 is an ORF for which the function is uncertain. V gave up 1 base and J gave up 5 bases; unmatched junction bases: 22. The length of the CDR3 is 22 residues. DNA of the CDR3: TGTGCCAGAAGCTTGACAGGGGGCGGGCGACTAGCGGGGGTCCCGCTCAACAATGAGCAGTTCTTC. This sequence encodes CARSLTGGGRLAGVPLNNEQFF.

In this sample, this clonotype turned up many times. The chain employs TRBV20-1 and TRBJ1-5; 9 bases fit TRBD1. This CDR3 is 14 amino acids long. V was pared by 6 bases and J by 6 bases, with 9 bases of the junction left unmatched. Germline V lookup: CDR1 DFQATT, CDR2 SNEGSKA (reference sequence). DNA for the CDR3: TGCAGTGCCGATTGGGGACAGGGCAGTCAGCCCCAGCATTTT. It codes for CSADWGQGSQPQHF.

This clonotype was observed a single time. The chain carries TRBV7-2 and TRBJ2-3, with 7 bases fitting TRBD1. This CDR3 has 15 amino acids. With V trimmed by 5 bases and J by 6 bases, 11 bases remained unmatched. Germline V lookup: CDR1 SGHTA, CDR2 FQGNSA. The DNA of the CDR3 is TGTGCCAGCAGCCCCTCACCTACAGGGGTGGATACGCAGTATTTT. It is translated as CASSPSPTGVDTQYF.

In its sample, this clonotype was seen a few times. The rearrangement joins TRBV4-3 to TRBJ2-7; D is ambiguous. V was pared by 0 bases and J by 1 base, with 7 bases between. The CDR3 totals 14 residues. Germline CDR1 is LGHNA and CDR2 is YSLEER. In DNA form, the CDR3 reads TGCGCCAGCAGCCAAGATTGGCCTTCCTACGAGCAGTACTTC. Translating it yields CASSQDWPSYEQYF.

This chain connects TRBV12-3 or TRBV12-4 to TRBJ2-1; 8 bases match TRBD2. The CDR3 loop spans 15 amino acids. The V and J ends lost 3 bases and 4 bases, in that order; junction bases with no gene match: 5. The CDR3 DNA reads TGTGCCAGCAGTTTGGGTAGCGGGGCTTACAATGAGCAGTTCTTC. This translates into CASSLGSGAYNEQFF.

This clonotype was seen ten or more times. The chain has TRBV29-1 and TRBJ2-3; D might be TRBD1 (5 bases). The CDR3 is 16 amino acids. From germline, CDR1 is SQVTM and CDR2 ANQGSEA. V dropped 4 bases and J dropped 3 bases, with 20 bases sitting between them. CDR3 bases: TGCAGCGTTGCCCGGGCCAAGGGGATAGGGACAGATACGCAGTATTTT. Protein sequence: CSVARAKGIGTDTQYF.

There are many counts of this clonotype. The chain links TRBV4-1 to TRBJ1-5; D is ambiguous. The CDR3 spans 15 residues. V was shortened by 0 bases and J by 4 bases, with 10 bases between the two germline ends. CDR1 is MGHRA and CDR2 is YSYEKL in the germline V gene. The CDR3 sequence is CASSQEVGQNQPQHF. The CDR3, as DNA: TGCGCCAGCAGCCAAGAAGTAGGTCAGAATCAGCCCCAGCATTTT.

With respect to this clonotype: Given a much more abundant clone one base away, this may be a read error. V is TRBV12-3 or TRBV12-4 and J is TRBJ1-2; D not certain. This CDR3 is built from 12 residues. The CDR3 region is CASSQPNYGYAF. CDR3 sequence (DNA): TGTGCCAGCAGTCAACCCAACTATGGCTACGCCTTC.

This clonotype was recorded at least ten times. The V gene is TRBV6-5, the J gene TRBJ1-2; perhaps TRBD1 as D (5 bases). Per germline, CDR1 MNHEY and CDR2 SVGAGI. This CDR3 region has 12 residues. The germline V and J ends were trimmed by 9 bases and 8 bases, with 16 bases remaining between them. CDR3 nucleotides: TGTGCCAGTCTCGGCAGGGCAGAAGGCTACACCTTC. Protein sequence: CASLGRAEGYTF.

The chain is built from TRBV29-1 and TRBJ2-5, with a weak D call TRBD1 (6 bases). CDR1 SQVTM and CDR2 ANQGSEA come from the germline V gene. Trimming left V 4 bases short and J 7 bases short, with 16 bases between. CDR3 size: 13 residues. The CDR3 nucleotides are TGCAGCGTTGCCGGGGACCCCAGGGGGACCCAGTACTTC. This encodes CSVAGDPRGTQYF.

This clonotype occurred a few times. The chain couples TRBV19 to TRBJ2-7, with D tentatively TRBD1 or TRBD2 (5 bases each). The germline gives CDR1 LNHDA, CDR2 SQIVND (reference sequence). The CDR3 loop spans 14 amino acids. The V and J ends lost 4 bases and 0 bases respectively, with 10 bases between them. The CDR3 here is CASSSWDRSYEQYF. As DNA, the CDR3 is TGTGCCAGTAGTAGCTGGGACCGCTCCTACGAGCAGTACTTC.